This T cell receptor (beta chain) was retrieved from a study of beta chain features in type 1 diabetes. V was cut by 4 bases and J by 5 bases, with 6 bases left in between. Looked up from germline, CDR1 is MDHEN and CDR2 is SYDVKM. The CDR3 is 12 residues long. All of the isolated RNA was reverse transcribed, so expressed TCRB transcripts were sequenced. The data were produced by immunoSEQ multiplex PCR, yet TCRdb's version contains in-frame clones alone and is incomplete. The sample holds just over 600,000 clones, around 15% seen once. This clone has a handful of counts. This receptor was obtained from a man aged 18 to 35 in good health. This chain uses TRBV28 with TRBJ1-3; no definite D call. The sample taken for sequencing was naive CD4+ T cells from blood. The CDR3 protein is CASSSLRNTIYF. DNA for the CDR3: TGTGCCAGCAGTTCCTTACGAAACACCATATATTTT.